A selection of T cell receptor beta chains follows, all from one sample in a study of CD8 T cells in ankylosing spondylitis. TCRdb redid the calling of the 5' RACE reads with MiXCR, one entry per CDR3 protein. The sample carries 250,000 to 400,000 distinct CDR3 sequences, around 10% recorded once. Material: blood, either unsorted or a sorted T cell fraction (not recorded which). The receptors were sampled from a female donor with ankylosing spondylitis or in good health (not recorded which). The CDR3 runs from the conserved cysteine through the conserved F or W. Fields, in order: clone size, D gene, V gene, J gene, CDR3 DNA, CDR3 protein. D genes are given only for firm matches. For some rows the clone size is stated as once, few or many, or as a class when expanded; others skip it.

>few|TRBD2|TRBV28|TRBJ2-7
TGTGCCAGCACTAGCGGGGGGCGGGCGTACTTC
CASTSGGRAYF
>once|.|TRBV5-1|TRBJ1-2
TGCGCCAGCAGCTCCGGGATTAGCGGTTACACCTTC
CASSSGISGYTF
>.|.|TRBV7-2|TRBJ1-3
TGTGCCAGCAGGCTCGCTGGGTCGTACTCTGGAAACACCATATATTTT
CASRLAGSYSGNTIYF
>many|.|TRBV5-6|TRBJ2-4
TGTGCCAGCAGCTTGGGGTTCCATCAAAACATTCAGTACTTC
CASSLGFHQNIQYF
>.|.|TRBV7-8|TRBJ2-2
TGTGCCAGCAGCTTAACCCCTCTGGGAGTGGACACCGGGGAGCTGTTTTTT
CASSLTPLGVDTGELFF
>many|.|TRBV20-1|TRBJ2-7
TGCAGTGCTAGTTCCGGGACTCGACTCTCCGAGCAGTACTTC
CSASSGTRLSEQYF
>many|TRBD1|TRBV5-4|TRBJ2-5
TGTGCCAGCAGCGCAGGACAGGGCTTAGGAGAGACCCAGTACTTC
CASSAGQGLGETQYF
>.|.|TRBV5-6|TRBJ1-1
TGTGCCAGCAACACCAGCCCCGACCGCGAATGGAACACTGAAGCTTTCTTT
CASNTSPDREWNTEAFF
>.|.|TRBV20-1|TRBJ2-7
TGCAGTGCCGGACGCGGCCTGGACGAGCAGTACTTC
CSAGRGLDEQYF
>.|TRBD1|TRBV5-4|TRBJ2-7
TGTGCCAGCAGCCCAGGACAGGGGTTAGTCTACGAGCAGTACTTC
CASSPGQGLVYEQYF
>once|.|TRBV14|TRBJ1-4
TGTGCCAGCAGCCAGGGACGGGGTGCCGAAAAACTGTTTTTT
CASSQGRGAEKLFF
>many|.|TRBV20-1|TRBJ2-3
TGCAGTGCTAGAGCGGGAGCTCAGTTTACAGATACGCAGTATTTT
CSARAGAQFTDTQYF
>many|TRBD1|TRBV29-1|TRBJ2-6
TGCAGCGCGGGGACAGGTGGGGCCAACGTCCTGACTTTC
CSAGTGGANVLTF
>many|.|TRBV29-1|TRBJ1-2
TGCAGCGTTGATTGGGGGACTACTGCCTATGGCTACACCTTC
CSVDWGTTAYGYTF
>many|.|TRBV18|TRBJ2-3
TGTGCCAGCTCACCGACACATCGCACAGATACGCAGTATTTT
CASSPTHRTDTQYF
>many|TRBD2|TRBV7-2|TRBJ2-1
TGTGCCAGCAGCTTAGACCCGGGGAGGGAGAGTGAGCAGTTCTTC
CASSLDPGRESEQFF
>many|.|TRBV30|TRBJ2-1
TGTGCCTGGGAGGACAATGAGCAGTTCTTC
CAWEDNEQFF
>many|.|TRBV5-1|TRBJ2-3
TGCGCCAGCAGCCTTGCATTGGGGTTGGATACGCAGTATTTT
CASSLALGLDTQYF
>many|.|TRBV12-3/TRBV12-4|TRBJ2-3
TGTGCCAGCAGTTGGGGGGAGGATACGCAGTATTTT
CASSWGEDTQYF
>many|TRBD1|TRBV20-1|TRBJ1-1
TGCAGTGCTAGTCAGGGACAGGGGTCTACTGAAGCTTTCTTT
CSASQGQGSTEAFF
>many|TRBD2|TRBV20-1|TRBJ2-1
TGCAGTGCTAGGGGGACTAGCGGGGGTCACAATGAGCAGTTCTTC
CSARGTSGGHNEQFF
>many|.|TRBV20-1|TRBJ2-3
TGCAGTGTCCGGAGGGGTACGCAGTATTTT
CSVRRGTQYF
>many|.|TRBV12-3/TRBV12-4|TRBJ1-1
TGTGCCAGCAGTTTACAGCAAAGGACCACTGAAGCTTTCTTT
CASSLQQRTTEAFF
>.|.|TRBV2|TRBJ1-6
TGTGCCAGCAGTGAACGGCAGGGTTATAATTCACCCCTCCACTTT
CASSERQGYNSPLHF
>few|.|TRBV5-4|TRBJ2-2
TGTGCCAGCAGCTCCACTAGTTCTGGCACCGGGGAGCTGTTTTTT
CASSSTSSGTGELFF
>.|.|TRBV7-3|TRBJ1-2
TGTGCCAGCAGCCCGAGGCATTCGTCAGGGGAAGGCTACACCTTC
CASSPRHSSGEGYTF
>many|TRBD1|TRBV6-1|TRBJ1-5
TGTGCCAGCAGTGGAAGCCGGGACAGGGGAAACCAGCCCCAGCATTTT
CASSGSRDRGNQPQHF